Below, 21 T cell receptor beta chains from the same sample are listed, as sequenced in a study of T cell repertoires in cytomegalovirus infection. TCRdb re-called the reads through MiXCR, storing one row per CDR3 protein. The sample has about 770,000 distinct CDR3 sequences, 25% to 35% seen once. Their antigens are not known. Sequences were derived from cultured CD8+ T cells from PBMCs, sampled from culture after CMV antigen stimulation. Receptors originate from a human donor in good health (CMV status not recorded). Some clones in this sample may be carry-over from other donors' samples.

The table lists this clonotype with a few counts. The chain has TRBV6-5 and TRBJ1-4, with D perhaps TRBD1 (5 bases). The CDR3 spans 16 residues. Between the trimmed V and J ends, which lost 0 bases and 3 bases, there was a span of 11 bases. Germline assignment: CDR1 MNHEY and CDR2 SVGAGI. CDR3 region: CASSYSMGDANEKLFF. The CDR3, as DNA: TGTGCCAGCAGTTACTCGATGGGGGATGCTAATGAAAAACTGTTTTTT.

CDR3 sequence reads: CASLYRESGANVLTF. The CDR3 bases are TGTGCCAGCTTGTACAGGGAAAGTGGGGCCAACGTCCTGACTTTC. V gene TRBV6-1 combines with J gene TRBJ2-6, with D possibly matching TRBD1 (6 bases). This CDR3 is built from 15 residues. CDR1 is MNHNS and CDR2 is SASEGT in the germline V gene. Trimming removed 8 bases from V and 3 bases from J, with 14 bases in between.

The chain joins TRBV7-4 to TRBJ2-7; no clear D. The V and J ends lost 1 base and 7 bases respectively, with 14 bases between them. The CDR3 is made up of 14 amino acids. Looked up from germline, CDR1 is SGHVT and CDR2 is SQSDAQ. Here the CDR3 DNA reads TGTGCCAGCAGCTTAGAGTCCAGGATGAGGGAGCAGTACGTC. Amino acids: CASSLESRMREQYV.

This clonotype was counted only a few times. The chain has TRBV19 and TRBJ2-1; possible D gene TRBD2, 7 bases. There are 12 residues in the CDR3. Germline V gene lookup returns CDR1 LNHDA and CDR2 SQIVND (reference sequence). V was shortened by 6 bases and J by 10 bases, with 13 bases between the two germline ends. The CDR3 is CASRSPGGEQFF. In nucleotides, the CDR3 is TGTGCCAGTAGGTCGCCGGGGGGCGAGCAGTTCTTC.

The V and J genes are TRBV15 and TRBJ2-1; 8 bases line up with TRBD1. CDR1 is LNHNV, CDR2 YYDKDF, per germline (reference sequence). The CDR3 length is 16 residues. J was trimmed by 4 bases and V by 1 base; bases with no gene match: 6. CDR3 nucleotide sequence: TGTGCCACCAGCAGAGGATGGCAGGGGGCGTACAATGAGCAGTTCTTC. This sequence encodes CATSRGWQGAYNEQFF. Full variable domain (missing parts from reference TRBV15 and TRBJ2-1): DAMVIQNPRYQVTQFGKPVTLSCSQTLNHNVMYWYQQKSSQAPKLLFHYYDKDFNNEADTPDNFQSRRPNTSFCFLDIRSPGLGDTAMYLCATSRGWQGAYNEQFFGPGTRLTVL.

The chain recombines TRBV27 with TRBJ2-2; 9 bases match TRBD1. The CDR3 sequence is 15 residues long. V shed 6 bases and J 6 bases; nucleotides not matched to a gene: 8. The germline CDR1 and CDR2 sequences are MNHEY and SMNVEV (reference sequence). The CDR3, as DNA: TGTGCCAGCAGGGAGCCTTGGACAGGGGCCGGGGAGCTGTTTTTT. This encodes CASREPWTGAGELFF.

The V call is TRBV27, the J call TRBJ1-1; no firm D call. The CDR3 is 13 residues long. Germline CDR1 reads MNHEY; CDR2 reads SMNVEV (reference sequence). V lost 2 bases and J lost 5, with 9 bases in between. CDR3 nucleotides: TGTGCCAGCAGTTTAGGAGGCTGGACTGAAGCTTTCTTT. Its protein is CASSLGGWTEAFF.

The chain is built from TRBV25-1 and TRBJ1-1; maybe TRBD1 (6 bases). Trimming stripped 0 bases from V and 5 bases from J, with 16 bases between. CDR1 is MGHDK, CDR2 SYGVNS, per germline. This CDR3 has 16 residues. CDR3 coding DNA: TGTGCCAGCAGTGAATATAGGACAGCGAAGGTTACTGAAGCTTTCTTT. This codes for CASSEYRTAKVTEAFF.

The V gene is TRBV19, the J gene TRBJ2-2; no reliable D call. The CDR3 spans 13 residues. V lost 2 bases and J lost 5, with 6 bases in between. The V gene's germline CDR1 is LNHDA and CDR2 SQIVND (reference sequence). DNA for the CDR3: TGTGCCAGTAGTATACGAGGTACCGGGGAGCTGTTTTTT. Encoded protein: CASSIRGTGELFF.

The CDR3 DNA is TGTGCCAGCAGCTACGACAGGGACACCGGGGAGCTGTTTTTT. Translated, it gives CASSYDRDTGELFF. The chain has TRBV6-2 or TRBV6-3 and TRBJ2-2, with 7 nucleotides matching TRBD1. The V gene end was trimmed by 6 bases and the J gene end by 3 bases; junction bases not matched to a gene: 4. This CDR3 has 14 amino acids. Germline CDR1 is MNHEY and CDR2 is SVGEGT.

This clonotype was detected a few times. The gene calls are TRBV7-9 and TRBJ1-5; TRBD1 is a possible D gene (6 bases). The length of the CDR3 is 14 residues. Germline CDR1 SEHNR, CDR2 FQNEAQ (reference sequence). V was pared by 3 bases and J by 5 bases, with 11 bases between. CDR3 protein: CASSFQGWDQPQHF. As DNA, the CDR3 is TGTGCCAGCAGCTTTCAGGGGTGGGATCAGCCCCAGCATTTT.

This clonotype has more than one count but fewer than ten. CDR3 region: CASSPLTGRTIYF. The DNA of the CDR3 is TGTGCCAGCAGTCCCCTTACCGGGCGCACCATATATTTT. This chain connects TRBV28 to TRBJ1-3; no reliable D call. The CDR3 loop spans 13 amino acids. Deletions cut 5 bases from V and 9 bases from J, with 14 bases between. Per the germline V gene, CDR1 is MDHEN and CDR2 is SYDVKM.

In this sample, this clonotype turned up many times. The chain has TRBV7-8 and TRBJ2-6; a weak D match, TRBD1 (6 bases). The germline CDR1 and CDR2 sequences are SGHVS and FQNEAQ. The CDR3 covers 20 residues. The V and J ends lost 1 base and 7 bases respectively, with 26 bases between them. The CDR3, as DNA: TGTGCCAGCAGCTTAGGGAGTGGGTGGGGGCCTCCTCCTAGAGCCAACGTCCTGACTTTC. As protein: CASSLGSGWGPPPRANVLTF.

This clonotype was picked up many times. The gene calls are TRBV12-5 and TRBJ2-1; TRBD2 agrees at 9 bases. J was trimmed by 3 bases and V by 0 bases; bases with no gene match: 9. This CDR3 contains 18 residues. Germline CDR1 reads LGHNT; CDR2 reads FRNRAP. As DNA, the CDR3 is TGTGCTAGTGGTTTGGTACTAGTGGCGGGGGGGCACTACAATGAGCAGTTCTTC. It encodes CASGLVLVAGGHYNEQFF.

The chain uses TRBV6-2 or TRBV6-3 and TRBJ2-7; perhaps TRBD2 as D (6 bases). Trimming removed 10 bases from V and 5 bases from J, with 18 bases in between. The CDR3 loop spans 13 amino acids. The germline V gene has CDR1 MNHEY and CDR2 SVGEGT. The CDR3 loop is CATTGLRTDEQYV. In DNA, the CDR3 is TGTGCCACTACGGGACTCCGCACGGACGAGCAGTACGTC.

This clonotype was found a few times. The chain recombines TRBV2 with TRBJ1-1, with 9 bases aligning to TRBD1. This CDR3 contains 13 residues. V trimming: 10 bases; J trimming: 5 bases; junction bases outside the gene matches: 8. Germline V gives CDR1 SNHLY, CDR2 FYNNEI. The CDR3 is CAKPGQGGTEAFF. CDR3 DNA: TGTGCCAAACCGGGACAGGGTGGTACTGAAGCTTTCTTT.

The chain employs TRBV6-2 or TRBV6-3 and TRBJ2-3; 8 bases are a match to TRBD1. V shed 6 bases and J 2 bases; nucleotides not matched to a gene: 7. The germline V gene encodes CDR1 MNHEY and CDR2 SVGEGT. There are 15 residues in the CDR3. In DNA, the CDR3 is TGTGCCAGCAGGACCGGACAGGGACCCACAGATACGCAGTATTTT. It codes for CASRTGQGPTDTQYF.

At least ten counts were recorded for this clonotype. This rearrangement joins TRBV7-2 to TRBJ2-5, with 8 bases identical to TRBD1. Germline CDR1 SGHTA, CDR2 FQGNSA. V was clipped by 5 bases and J by 1 base; unmatched bases: 9. The CDR3 covers 16 residues. DNA for the CDR3: TGTGCCAGCAGCCCCCGGGACAGGTACCTCCAAGAGACCCAGTACTTC. Its protein is CASSPRDRYLQETQYF.

The genes are TRBV6-5 and TRBJ1-1, with no clear D. The CDR3 length is 16 residues. The germline V gene encodes CDR1 MNHEY and CDR2 SVGAGI. V was trimmed by 5 bases and J by 0 bases, leaving 16 bases between them. The CDR3 DNA reads TGTGCCAGCAGTAGATCAACCTATGAAATGAACACTGAAGCTTTCTTT. It specifies CASSRSTYEMNTEAFF.

This sequence joins TRBV28 and TRBJ1-5; 11 nucleotides align to TRBD1. This CDR3 has 14 amino acids. Germline V gives CDR1 MDHEN, CDR2 SYDVKM. Trimming at V came to 7 bases and at J to 6 bases, leaving 5 bases not matched to a gene. CDR3 region: CASTGQGARQPQHF. Here the CDR3 DNA reads TGTGCCAGCACCGGACAGGGGGCGCGTCAGCCCCAGCATTTT.

The chain has TRBV5-5 and TRBJ2-3, with TRBD1 matching 10 bases. The CDR3 spans 16 residues. Germline CDR1 SGHKS, CDR2 YYEKEE (reference sequence). V gave up 4 bases and J gave up 2 bases; unmatched junction bases: 7. The CDR3 bases are TGTGCCAGCAGCCTTGGACAGGGGGAAACCACAGATACGCAGTATTTT. Translation: CASSLGQGETTDTQYF. Together with reference TRBV5-5 and TRBJ2-3, the CDR3 gives the full variable domain: DAGVTQSPTHLIKTRGQQVTLRCSPISGHKSVSWYQQVLGQGPQFIFQYYEKEERGRGNFPDRFSARQFPNYSSELNVNALLLGDSALYLCASSLGQGETTDTQYFGPGTRLTVL.